This T cell receptor (beta chain) stems from a study of cytomegalovirus exposure and HLA in healthy donors. Study-level points and caveats: From TCR beta sequences, most subjects' HLA-A and HLA-B alleles were reportedly predicted accurately.

Concerning this clone itself: The antigen is not known.

This CDR3 comprises 14 residues. Germline CDR1 is MDHEN and CDR2 is SYDVKM. Unmatched junction bases numbered 6, after V lost 5 bases and J lost 7 bases. The PCR had 60 Vbeta and 13 Jbeta primers. This table comes from immunoSEQ multiplex PCR, and its TCRdb copy is limited to in-frame clones, with some not included. In the table there are over 150,000 clones, around 80% of which are singletons. The specimen was PBMCs. This TCR came from a man between 35 and 55 years old in good health and CMV-seronegative. The genes are TRBV28 and TRBJ2-2; TRBD1 aligns across 8 bases. The CDR3, as DNA: TGTGCCAGCAGTCAGGGGGCGTACCACGGGGAGCTGTTTTTT. Translating it yields CASSQGAYHGELFF.